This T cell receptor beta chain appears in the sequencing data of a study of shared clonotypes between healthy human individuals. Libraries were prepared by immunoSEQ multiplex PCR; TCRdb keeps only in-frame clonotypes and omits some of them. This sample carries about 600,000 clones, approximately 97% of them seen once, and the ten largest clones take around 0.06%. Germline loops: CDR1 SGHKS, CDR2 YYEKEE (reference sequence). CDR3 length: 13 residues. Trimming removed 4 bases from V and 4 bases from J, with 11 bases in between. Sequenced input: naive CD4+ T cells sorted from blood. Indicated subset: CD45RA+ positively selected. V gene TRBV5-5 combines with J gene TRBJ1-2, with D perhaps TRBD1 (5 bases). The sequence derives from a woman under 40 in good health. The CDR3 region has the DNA TGTGCCAGCAGCGAGGACACGATCTATGGCTACACCTTC. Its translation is CASSEDTIYGYTF.